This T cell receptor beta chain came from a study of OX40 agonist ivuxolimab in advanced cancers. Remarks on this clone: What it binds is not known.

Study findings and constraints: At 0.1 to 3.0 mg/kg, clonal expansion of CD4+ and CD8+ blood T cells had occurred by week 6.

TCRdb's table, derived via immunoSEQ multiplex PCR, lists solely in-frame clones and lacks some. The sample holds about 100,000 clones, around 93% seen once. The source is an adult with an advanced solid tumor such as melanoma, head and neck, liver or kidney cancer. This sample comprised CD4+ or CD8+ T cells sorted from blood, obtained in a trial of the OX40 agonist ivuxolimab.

CDR3 nucleotide sequence: TGTGCCAGCAGTTTAGGGACAGGCACATCTAACTATGGCTACACCTTC. Its translation: CASSLGTGTSNYGYTF. The chain joins TRBV2 to TRBJ1-2; 8 bases fit TRBD1. The V and J ends lost 5 bases and 0 bases, in that order; junction bases with no gene match: 8. Germline loops: CDR1 SNHLY, CDR2 FYNNEI. The CDR3 sequence is 16 residues long.